Given below is one TCR beta chain in context. The data stem from a study of Ad26.COV2.S vaccination and SARS-CoV-2 variants. The CDR3 loop spans 14 amino acids. CDR1 SEHNR and CDR2 FQNEAQ come from the germline V gene (reference sequence). Trimming took off 3 bases at V and 4 bases at J, with 13 bases between the two ends. Documented treatment: some 20 received Ad26.COV2.S at low or high dose, single or two shots; 5 received placebo; per-sample allocation not given. Sampling took place 63 days after the first vaccine or placebo injection. TCRdb's table, derived via immunoSEQ multiplex PCR, lists solely in-frame clones and lacks some. The sample carries hundreds of thousands of clones, 70% to 90% recorded once.

The sample was peripheral blood, taken in a trial of Ad26.COV2.S vaccine versus placebo. The genes are TRBV7-9 and TRBJ2-7; D is perhaps TRBD1 (6 bases). This clonotype was obtained from a person between 18 and 65 years old who received the Ad26.COV2.S COVID-19 vaccine or a placebo. CDR3 region: CASSFRDKVYEQYF. For the CDR3, the DNA is TGTGCCAGCAGCTTCCGGGACAAAGTTTACGAGCAGTACTTC. Variable domain in full (rest from reference TRBV7-9 and TRBJ2-7): DTGVSQNPRHKITKRGQNVTFRCDPISEHNRLYWYRQTLGQGPEFLTYFQNEAQLEKSRLLSDRFSAERPKGSFSTLEIQRTEQGDSAMYLCASSFRDKVYEQYFGPGTRLTVT.